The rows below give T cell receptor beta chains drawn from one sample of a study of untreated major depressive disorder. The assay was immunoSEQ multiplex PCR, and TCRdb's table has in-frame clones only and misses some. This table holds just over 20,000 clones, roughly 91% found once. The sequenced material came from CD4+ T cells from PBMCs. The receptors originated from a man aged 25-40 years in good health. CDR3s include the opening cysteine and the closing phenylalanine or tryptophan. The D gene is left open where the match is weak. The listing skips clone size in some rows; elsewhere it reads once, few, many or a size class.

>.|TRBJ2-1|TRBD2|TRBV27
TGTGCCAGCAGTTTTCCAGCGGGATCAGGGGAGCAGTTCTTC
CASSFPAGSGEQFF
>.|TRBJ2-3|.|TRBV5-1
TGCGCCAGCAGCTTGGAAGTAGGGAGCACAGATACGCAGTATTTT
CASSLEVGSTDTQYF
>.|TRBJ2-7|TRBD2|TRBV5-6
TGTGCCAGCAGCTTATTTCCGGGACTAGCTCCGGCCGAGCAGTACTTC
CASSLFPGLAPAEQYF
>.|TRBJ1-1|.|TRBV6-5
TGTGCCAGCAGTTCCAGTGAGTTTAGGGGAGCTTTCTTT
CASSSSEFRGAFF
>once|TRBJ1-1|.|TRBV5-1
TGCGCCAGCAGCTTGCAAACCATGGGCGGGGGCACTGAAGCTTTCTTT
CASSLQTMGGGTEAFF
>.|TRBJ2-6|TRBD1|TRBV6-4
TGTGCCAGCAGCGACCAGGGGGCTGGGGCCAACGTCCTGACTTTC
CASSDQGAGANVLTF
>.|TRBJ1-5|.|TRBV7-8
TGTGCCAGCAGCTTAGAGGAGGGCCAGCCCCAGCATTTT
CASSLEEGQPQHF
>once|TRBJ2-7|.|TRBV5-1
TGCGCCAGCAGCTTGGATCAGGGGATCTACGAGCAGTACTTC
CASSLDQGIYEQYF
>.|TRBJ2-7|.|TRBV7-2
TGTGCCAGCAGCTTAGTCCCCAGGGGTTCCTACGAGCAGTACTTC
CASSLVPRGSYEQYF
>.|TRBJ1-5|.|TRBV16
TGTGCCAGCAGCCAACCTACCCCCGGGCAGGGGTCGTTCTTCAATCAGCCCCAGCATTTT
CASSQPTPGQGSFFNQPQHF
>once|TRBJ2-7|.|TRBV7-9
TGTGCCAGCGCGTCGGTCGGGAGCTCCTACGAGCAGTACTTC
CASASVGSSYEQYF
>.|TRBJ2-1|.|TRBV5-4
TGTGCCAGCAGCCGGCAGGAACCCTACAATGAGCAGTTCTTC
CASSRQEPYNEQFF
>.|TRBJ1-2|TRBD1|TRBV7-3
TGTGCCAGCAGCTCAGGGGGTTGGGGCTATGGCTACACCTTC
CASSSGGWGYGYTF
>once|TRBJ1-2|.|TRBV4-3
TGCGCCAGCAGCCAAGATGGGGGGCCGTATGGCTACACCTTC
CASSQDGGPYGYTF
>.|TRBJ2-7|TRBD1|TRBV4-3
TGCGCCAGCAGCCGGTCACAGGGGGGCTCCTACGAGCAGTACTTC
CASSRSQGGSYEQYF
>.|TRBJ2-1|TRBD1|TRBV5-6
TGTGCCAGCAGCCTCAGGGACAGGGGTCCTTACAATGAGCAGTTCTTC
CASSLRDRGPYNEQFF
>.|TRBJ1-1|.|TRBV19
TGTGCCAGTAGTATTTCGGTTGTCGGAGCTTTCTTT
CASSISVVGAFF
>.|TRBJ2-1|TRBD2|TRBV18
TGTGCCAGCTCACCTGACGGCGGGAGTGGGGGTGAGCAGTTCTTC
CASSPDGGSGGEQFF
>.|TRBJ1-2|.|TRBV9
TGTGCCAGCAGCGTAGCCGGCGACAGGAGCCTTAACTATGGCTACACCTTC
CASSVAGDRSLNYGYTF
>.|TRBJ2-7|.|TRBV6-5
TGTGCCAGCAGTTCCTGGACTGAAACCTACGAGCAGTACTTC
CASSSWTETYEQYF
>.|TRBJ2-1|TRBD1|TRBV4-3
TGCGCCAGCAGCCGCCCGGGACAGGGGGCTAATGAGCAGTTCTTC
CASSRPGQGANEQFF
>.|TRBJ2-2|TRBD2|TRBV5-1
TGCGCCAGCAGCGCCGGACCTAGCGGGAGGGCCTCCGGGGAGCTGTTTTTT
CASSAGPSGRASGELFF
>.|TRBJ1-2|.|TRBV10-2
TGCGCCCTCACCGGGGGGGACCCCGCGGGATATGGCTACACCTTC
CALTGGDPAGYGYTF
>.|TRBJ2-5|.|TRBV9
TGTGCCAGCAGCGTAGCGGTGGGGGTAGAAGAGACCCAGTACTTC
CASSVAVGVEETQYF
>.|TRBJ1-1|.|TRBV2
TGTGCCAGCAGTGCCGCGATAATGAACACTGAAGCTTTCTTT
CASSAAIMNTEAFF
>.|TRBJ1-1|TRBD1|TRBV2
TGTGCCAGCACCGGGACAGGGGAGGGGAACACTGAAGCTTTCTTT
CASTGTGEGNTEAFF
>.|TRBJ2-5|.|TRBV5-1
TGCGCCAGCAGGCCCTCCCAAGAGACCCAGTACTTC
CASRPSQETQYF
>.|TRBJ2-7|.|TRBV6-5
TGTGCCAGCAGTTACGGGCCAGTAAATACCTACGAGCAGTACTTC
CASSYGPVNTYEQYF
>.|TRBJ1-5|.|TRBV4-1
TGCGCCAGCAGCCAAGATGCTGGGGGCCGATATAGCAATCAGCCCCAGCATTTT
CASSQDAGGRYSNQPQHF
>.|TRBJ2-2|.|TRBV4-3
TGCGCCAGCAGCCAACAGACAGGAGAAGGCACCGGGGAGCTGTTTTTT
CASSQQTGEGTGELFF
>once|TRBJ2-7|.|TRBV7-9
TGTGCCAGCAGCCGAGCATGGCGGGGAACCTACGAGCAGTACTTC
CASSRAWRGTYEQYF
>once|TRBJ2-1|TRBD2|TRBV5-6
TGTGCCAGCAGCCGCGGACTAGCGGGACGGAACAATGAGCAGTTCTTC
CASSRGLAGRNNEQFF
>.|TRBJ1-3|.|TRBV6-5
TGTGCCAGCAGTTACTCGTGGGGGTCGTCTGGAAACACCATATATTTT
CASSYSWGSSGNTIYF
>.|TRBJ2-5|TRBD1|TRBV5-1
TGCGCCAGCAAGGTGACAGGGGGGAGAGAGACCCAGTACTTC
CASKVTGGRETQYF
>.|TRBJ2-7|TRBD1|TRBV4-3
TGCGCCAGCAGCCAAGCCCGCCCAACCGGGACAGGTACCTACGAGCAGTACTTC
CASSQARPTGTGTYEQYF
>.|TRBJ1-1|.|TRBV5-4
TGTGCCAGCAGCTTGGTTGGGGGCCAGAACACTGAAGCTTTCTTT
CASSLVGGQNTEAFF
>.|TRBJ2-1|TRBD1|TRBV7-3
TGTGCCAGCAGCCCCGGGACAGGGTACAATGAGCAGTTCTTC
CASSPGTGYNEQFF
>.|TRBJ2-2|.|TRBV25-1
TGTGCCTGCAGCAGGGAGGTGGGATCGGTCGGGGAGCTGTTTTTT
CACSREVGSVGELFF
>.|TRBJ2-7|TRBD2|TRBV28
TGTGCCAGCAGACTAGCGGGAGGGTACGAGCAGTACTTC
CASRLAGGYEQYF
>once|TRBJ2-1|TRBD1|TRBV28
TGTGCCAGCATTTCAGGGGGCTTTGGCAATGAGCAGTTCTTC
CASISGGFGNEQFF
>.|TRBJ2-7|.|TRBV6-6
TGTGCCAGCAGTTACTCGAGACGGGAGTCCTACGAGCAGTACTTC
CASSYSRRESYEQYF
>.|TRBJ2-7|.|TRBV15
TGTGCCACCAGCAGAGCCGAAGGCTACGAGCAGTACTTC
CATSRAEGYEQYF
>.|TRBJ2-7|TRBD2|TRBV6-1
TGTGCCCGACTTGGGACTAGCGGAGCCCATCAGTACTTC
CARLGTSGAHQYF
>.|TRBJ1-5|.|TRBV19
TGTGCCAGTAGTTCCTCCTTATTGGGGGGTCAGCCCCAGCATTTT
CASSSSLLGGQPQHF
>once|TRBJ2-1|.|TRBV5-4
TGTGCCAGCAGCTTGGAAGGGAGACTCTACAATGAGCAGTTCTTC
CASSLEGRLYNEQFF
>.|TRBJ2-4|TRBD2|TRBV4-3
TGCGCCAGCAGCACCTCACCCCCAGCGGGAGCACATCTAGCCAAAAACATTCAGTACTTC
CASSTSPPAGAHLAKNIQYF
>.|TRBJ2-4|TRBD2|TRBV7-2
TGTGCCAGCACGGCCCTCGGGACTACCAAAAACATTCAGTACTTC
CASTALGTTKNIQYF
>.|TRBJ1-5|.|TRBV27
TGTGCCAGCAGTTTGAGGGGTCAGGATCAGCCCCAGCATTTT
CASSLRGQDQPQHF
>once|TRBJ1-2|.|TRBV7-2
TGTGCCAGCAGCTTAAACCGCAGGGCACACTATGGCTACACCTTC
CASSLNRRAHYGYTF
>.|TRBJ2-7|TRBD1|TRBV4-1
TGCGCCAGCAGCCACAGGGACAGGGAGCAGTACTTC
CASSHRDREQYF
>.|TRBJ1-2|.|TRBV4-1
TGCGCCAGCAGCCCCAACGACTTGGGGGCCAACTATGGCTACACCTTC
CASSPNDLGANYGYTF